This entry lists 28 T cell receptor beta chains sequenced from one sample in a study of blood T cells in healthy people across ages. Alongside a J-beta primer mix, a sample-barcoded 5' primer served in a second PCR lasting roughly 6 to 11 cycles. MiXCR was run by TCRdb on the 5' RACE reads, yielding one entry per CDR3 protein. The sample records over 1,300,000 distinct CDR3 sequences, 45% to 70% being singletons. Sample: blood. The origin of the receptors is a man younger than 30 in good health.

The rearrangement uses TRBV7-9 and TRBJ2-4; no clear D gene. The assigned J gene may be wrong: the sequence end matches TRBJ2-5 better. The CDR3 runs 14 residues. Germline CDR1 and CDR2: SEHNR and FQNEAQ (reference sequence). This CDR3 reads CASSLEIFQETQYF. Here the CDR3 DNA reads TGTGCCAGCAGCTTGGAAATCTTCCAAGAGACCCAGTACTTC.

The gene calls are TRBV18 and TRBJ2-1; 8 bases match TRBD2. The junction had 3 bases not matched to a gene; V was cut back by 0 bases and J by 2 bases. CDR3 length equals 16 residues. Germline V lookup: CDR1 KGHSH, CDR2 LQKENI. The CDR3 region is CASSPPSGGPYNEQFF. In nucleotides, the CDR3 is TGTGCCAGCTCACCACCCAGCGGGGGCCCCTACAATGAGCAGTTCTTC. Filled out from reference TRBV18 and TRBJ2-1, the complete variable domain reads NAGVMQNPRHLVRRRGQEARLRCSPMKGHSHVYWYRQLPEEGLKFMVYLQKENIIDESGMPKERFSAEFPKEGPSILRIQQVVRGDSAAYFCASSPPSGGPYNEQFFGPGTRLTVL.

This chain links TRBV12-3 or TRBV12-4 with TRBJ2-5, with no clear D. V was cut by 5 bases and J by 3 bases, with 10 bases left in between. This CDR3 is 13 amino acids long. DNA of the CDR3: TGTGCCAGCAGTACCGACTGGAAAGAGACCCAGTACTTC. Translating it yields CASSTDWKETQYF.

This clonotype has just a few counts. V gene TRBV4-2 combines with J gene TRBJ2-1; D may match TRBD1 or TRBD2 (5 bases each). The V and J ends lost 8 bases and 12 bases respectively, with 14 bases between them. The CDR3 extends over 11 amino acids. In germline, CDR1 is LGHNA, CDR2 YNFKEQ. The CDR3: CASLGVQGQFF. CDR3 DNA: TGTGCCAGCCTGGGGGTCCAAGGGCAGTTCTTC.

This clonotype was recorded a few times. The CDR3: CASSPGSLEQYF. CDR3 DNA sequence: TGTGCCAGCAGTCCTGGAAGTCTCGAGCAGTACTTC. The chain joins TRBV12-3 or TRBV12-4 to TRBJ2-7; no clear D. Between the trimmed V and J ends, which lost 5 bases and 6 bases, there was a span of 11 bases. This CDR3 has 12 residues.

This chain connects TRBV12-3 or TRBV12-4 to TRBJ2-5; 7 nucleotides line up with TRBD2. With 1 base clipped from V and 3 bases from J, the junction kept 8 bases outside the gene matches. This CDR3 is 16 amino acids long. The chain's CDR3 is CASSLDGGGMEETQYF. The CDR3 DNA reads as TGTGCCAGCAGTTTAGATGGGGGGGGTATGGAAGAGACCCAGTACTTC.

The V gene is TRBV6-1, the J gene TRBJ2-7; D perhaps matches TRBD2 (6 bases). This CDR3 contains 12 residues. CDR1 and CDR2 from the germline V gene are MNHNS and SASEGT. Between the trimmed V and J ends, which lost 11 bases and 3 bases, there was a span of 14 bases. Here the CDR3 reads CAVRAEGYEQYF. The CDR3, as DNA: TGTGCCGTCCGCGCGGAGGGCTACGAGCAGTACTTC.

This clonotype was picked up a small number of times. This sequence joins TRBV12-3 or TRBV12-4 and TRBJ2-1; TRBD2 aligns across 8 bases. Trimming took 6 bases from V and 10 from J; bases not matched to a gene: 5. This CDR3 has 12 amino acids. The CDR3 DNA reads as TGTGCCAGCAGCATTAGCGGGGAAGAGCAGTTCTTC. Residues: CASSISGEEQFF.

In this sample, this clonotype turned up a few times. The chain has TRBV6-1 and TRBJ2-5, with 9 nucleotides matching TRBD1. V gave up 4 bases and J gave up 0 bases; unmatched junction bases: 3. CDR3 size: 15 residues. Germline V gene sequence: CDR1 MNHNS, CDR2 SASEGT. The CDR3 coding sequence is TGTGCCAGCAGTGGGACAGGGGCAAACCAAGAGACCCAGTACTTC. It yields the protein CASSGTGANQETQYF.

This clonotype was observed a few times. The chain recombines TRBV20-1 with TRBJ2-7; perhaps D is TRBD1 or TRBD2 (6 bases each). V lost 6 bases and J 3 bases, leaving 18 bases between the germline ends. From germline, CDR1 is DFQATT and CDR2 SNEGSKA (reference sequence). The CDR3 extends over 14 amino acids. The CDR3 DNA reads as TGCAGTGCCCCATCTGAGGGGGGTGGCTACGAGCAGTACTTC. Its protein is CSAPSEGGGYEQYF.

V usage is TRBV2 and J usage is TRBJ2-1; 9 nucleotides align to TRBD1. J lost 9 bases, V lost 4 bases, and 10 bases had no gene match. CDR3 length equals 15 residues. CDR1 and CDR2 (germline): SNHLY, FYNNEI. CDR3 sequence (DNA): TGTGCCAGCAGTGTTGTGGACAGGGGAATATGTGAGCAGTTCTTC. This sequence encodes CASSVVDRGICEQFF.

Here the CDR3 reads CASSAGTGYGGEQYF. The CDR3 DNA follows: TGCGCCAGCAGCGCAGGGACAGGGTATGGTGGGGAGCAGTACTTC. V is TRBV4-1 and J is TRBJ2-5; 9 bases align to TRBD1. CDR1 is MGHRA and CDR2 is YSYEKL in the germline V gene. V was clipped by 5 bases and J by 11 bases; unmatched bases: 15. The CDR3 is 15 residues long.

This clonotype was counted a few times. The rearrangement joins TRBV4-2 to TRBJ2-3; 8 positions match TRBD2. Germline CDR1 LGHNA, CDR2 YNFKEQ. The CDR3 totals 16 residues. V was clipped by 0 bases and J by 10 bases; unmatched bases: 12. CDR3 residues: CASSQEGLAGPGSQYF. Written as DNA, the CDR3 is TGTGCCAGCAGCCAAGAGGGGCTAGCGGGTCCCGGATCGCAGTATTTT.

This clonotype was detected once. The CDR3 is CASRWTSGNNEQFF. The DNA for the CDR3 is TGTGCCAGCAGGTGGACTAGCGGGAACAATGAGCAGTTCTTC. The chain has TRBV7-8 and TRBJ2-1; TRBD2 agrees at 12 bases. The germline V gene encodes CDR1 SGHVS and CDR2 FQNEAQ. V lost 6 bases to trimming and J lost 5 bases; unmatched junction nucleotides: 2. The CDR3 spans 14 residues.

The CDR3 region is CASSEMDGLMEKLFF. The CDR3 DNA follows: TGTGCCAGCAGTGAAATGGACGGCTTAATGGAAAAACTGTTTTTT. The V and J genes are TRBV6-1 and TRBJ1-4; the D is unclear. There are 15 residues in the CDR3. V lost 2 bases and J 8 bases, leaving 15 bases between the germline ends. Germline CDR1 reads MNHNS; CDR2 reads SASEGT.

The rearrangement links TRBV5-1 to TRBJ2-5; D might be TRBD1 (5 bases). The CDR3 contains 14 residues. Germline V gives CDR1 SGHRS, CDR2 YFSETQ. Trimming removed 0 bases from V and 5 bases from J, with 11 bases in between. The CDR3 here is CASSLGARVETQYF. The CDR3 DNA reads TGCGCCAGCAGCTTGGGGGCCAGGGTTGAGACCCAGTACTTC.

The chain links TRBV6-1 to TRBJ2-4; D not certain. The DNA end is more similar to TRBJ2-7, so the J call may be wrong. In germline, CDR1 is MNHNS, CDR2 SASEGT. The CDR3 spans 17 residues. This CDR3 reads CASTPGPTLGFTYEQYF. In nucleotides, the CDR3 is TGTGCCAGCACTCCGGGTCCTACTTTAGGATTTACCTACGAGCAGTACTTC.

A remark on this clonotype: This may stem from a read error, because a much larger clone lies one nucleotide away. V is TRBV14 and J is TRBJ2-1; perhaps TRBD1 as D (5 bases). CDR1 and CDR2 from the germline V gene are SGHDN and FVKESK. This CDR3 spans 13 amino acids. V was cut by 3 bases and J by 4 bases, with 7 bases left in between. The CDR3 DNA is TGTGCCAGCAGCCAGGACAAGTACAATGAGCAGTTCTTC. Residues: CASSQDKYNEQFF.

The chain uses TRBV5-1 and TRBJ2-7, with D perhaps TRBD2 (5 bases). This CDR3 is built from 15 residues. Trimming removed 2 bases at V and 4 bases at J, with 16 bases between. Germline CDR1 SGHRS, CDR2 YFSETQ. In DNA, the CDR3 is TGCGCCAGCAGCTTAGAGGGCCGCCTCCCTTACGAGCAGTACTTC. Translation: CASSLEGRLPYEQYF.

This chain links TRBV6-1 with TRBJ2-7; 9 positions match TRBD1. The germline gives CDR1 MNHNS, CDR2 SASEGT. V lost 3 bases to trimming and J lost 4 bases; unmatched junction nucleotides: 10. This CDR3 has 16 residues. The CDR3 sequence is CASSDPPGQGLYEQYF. The DNA for the CDR3 is TGTGCCAGCAGTGACCCTCCGGGACAGGGATTGTACGAGCAGTACTTC.

In this sample, this clonotype turned up a few times. This sequence joins TRBV6-2 or TRBV6-3 and TRBJ2-1; maybe TRBD1 (5 bases). Germline V CDR1 and CDR2: MNHEY, SVGEGT. Trimming pared 2 bases from V and 9 bases from J, leaving 14 bases between. CDR3 length equals 14 residues. CDR3: CASSYARVGIEQFF. In nucleotides, the CDR3 is TGTGCCAGCAGTTACGCCAGGGTAGGGATTGAGCAGTTCTTC.

The genes are TRBV20-1 and TRBJ1-1, with D perhaps matching TRBD1 (5 bases). Trimming pared 0 bases from V and 8 bases from J, leaving 22 bases between. The CDR3 has 16 amino acids. Per germline, CDR1 DFQATT and CDR2 SNEGSKA (reference sequence). The CDR3 DNA is TGCAGTGCTAGAGATGAGGGGAGGGGTCGGGAGCTGGAAGCTTTCTTT. Its translation: CSARDEGRGRELEAFF.

This clonotype was seen a handful of times. CDR3 in amino acids: CASSTGTASYEQYF. As DNA, the CDR3 is TGTGCCAGCAGCACTGGGACGGCGTCCTACGAGCAGTACTTC. This chain links TRBV5-5 with TRBJ2-7, with D possibly called TRBD1 or TRBD2 (5 bases each). Germline CDR1 is SGHKS and CDR2 is YYEKEE (reference sequence). The CDR3 length is 14 residues. Trimming pared 4 bases from V and 1 base from J, leaving 12 bases between.

The V call is TRBV5-5, the J call TRBJ1-1, with no clear D. Germline CDR1 SGHKS, CDR2 YYEKEE (reference sequence). The CDR3 sequence is 9 residues long. Trimming took 7 bases from V and 7 from J, leaving 5 bases between them. CDR3 in amino acids: CASDDEAFF. CDR3 bases: TGTGCCAGCGATGATGAAGCTTTCTTT.

J is TRBJ2-7 and V is TRBV6-2 or TRBV6-3; 7 bases align to TRBD2. Germline-derived CDR1 and CDR2 are MNHEY and SVGEGT. J gave up 3 bases and V 0 bases, and 8 bases lay outside the gene matches. The CDR3 has 16 amino acids. CDR3 nucleotide sequence: TGTGCCAGCAGTTACTCGGTCAAGCGGGGTTTCTACGAGCAGTACTTC. Its translation: CASSYSVKRGFYEQYF.

The V and J genes are TRBV6-5 and TRBJ1-2; D is perhaps TRBD1 (6 bases). V lost 5 bases, J lost 5 bases, and 15 bases lay in between. Germline values: CDR1 MNHEY, CDR2 SVGAGI. This CDR3 comprises 14 residues. The CDR3 region is CASSPGAHSYGYTF. The CDR3 region has the DNA TGTGCCAGCAGTCCAGGGGCCCACTCTTATGGCTACACCTTC.

The rearrangement links TRBV27 to TRBJ2-5, with TRBD1 as a possible D gene (5 bases). Matching the DNA end better, TRBJ2-7 makes the J call doubtful. There are 14 residues in the CDR3. Per the germline V gene, CDR1 is MNHEY and CDR2 is SMNVEV (reference sequence). The CDR3 here is CASSLQGRPLEQYF. Written as DNA, the CDR3 is TGTGCCAGCAGTTTACAGGGAAGGCCCCTCGAGCAGTACTTC.

J is TRBJ1-2 and V is TRBV11-2, with D perhaps TRBD1 (6 bases). V was pared by 5 bases and J by 1 base, with 17 bases between. CDR1 SGHAT and CDR2 FQNNGV come from the germline V gene. This CDR3 is 16 amino acids long. The CDR3, as DNA: TGTGCCAGCAGCCCCAGCTGGAGACAGGTTAACTATGGCTACACCTTC. As protein: CASSPSWRQVNYGYTF.